One sample yielded the 9 T cell receptor beta chains listed below, sequenced in a study of blood T cell repertoires in COVID-19. Some clones are missing from TCRdb's copy, which holds only in-frame ones; the method was immunoSEQ multiplex PCR. The sample holds approximately 230,000 clones, 85% to 90% seen once. The sequencing input was PBMCs or T cells enriched from blood (not recorded which). These receptors were taken from a young man who had recovered from COVID-19.

The chain links TRBV30 to TRBJ2-7; 9 positions match TRBD1. The V and J ends lost 3 bases and 0 bases, in that order; junction bases with no gene match: 3. There are 14 residues in the CDR3. The V gene's germline CDR1 is GTSNPN and CDR2 SVGIG (reference sequence). CDR3 nucleotide sequence: TGTGCCTGGAGGGGGACAGGGAGCTCCTACGAGCAGTACTTC. Its protein product is CAWRGTGSSYEQYF.

This clone was seen more than once but under ten times. The genes are TRBV6-4 and TRBJ1-5; D uncertain. This CDR3 contains 14 residues. Per the germline V gene, CDR1 is MRHNA and CDR2 is SNTAGT. Trimming cost V 8 bases and J 1 base, with 12 bases left between them. For the CDR3, the DNA is TGTGCCAGCTCTTCTGAGGCAAGCAATCAGCCCCAGCATTTT. Residues: CASSSEASNQPQHF.

The V call is TRBV19, the J call TRBJ1-5; D not resolved. The CDR3 sequence is 15 residues long. The germline gives CDR1 LNHDA, CDR2 SQIVND (reference sequence). The V gene lost 5 bases and the J gene lost 3 bases, with 14 bases spanning the gap. The CDR3: CASSHTASLNQPQHF. In DNA form, the CDR3 reads TGTGCCAGTAGTCATACAGCTTCCCTCAATCAGCCCCAGCATTTT.

A few counts support this clone. V and J are TRBV7-9 and TRBJ2-4; perhaps TRBD2 as D (6 bases). The V end lost 4 bases, the J end lost 8 bases, and 21 bases lay between the germline ends. This CDR3 contains 16 residues. From germline, CDR1 is SEHNR and CDR2 FQNEAQ (reference sequence). CDR3 in amino acids: CASSSGEQFIADIQYF. Written as DNA, the CDR3 is TGTGCCAGCAGCTCGGGAGAGCAGTTCATCGCGGACATTCAGTACTTC. The variable domain in full, with the rest retrieved from reference TRBV7-9 and TRBJ2-4, is DTGVSQNPRHKITKRGQNVTFRCDPISEHNRLYWYRQTLGQGPEFLTYFQNEAQLEKSRLLSDRFSAERPKGSFSTLEIQRTEQGDSAMYLCASSSGEQFIADIQYFGAGTRLSVL.

The chain recombines TRBV7-2 with TRBJ1-2; 7 bases align to TRBD1. The CDR3 runs 13 residues. After removal of 1 base from V and 8 bases from J, the junction contained 4 bases not matched to a gene. Germline V gene data show CDR1 as SGHTA and CDR2 as FQGNSA. The CDR3 region is CASSLVGGAGYTF. CDR3 nucleotide sequence: TGTGCCAGCAGCTTAGTAGGGGGCGCAGGCTACACCTTC.

The V and J genes are TRBV5-1 and TRBJ2-1; D possibly corresponds to TRBD1 (6 bases). Germline assignment: CDR1 SGHRS and CDR2 YFSETQ. This CDR3 contains 14 residues. Deletions cut 1 base from V and 3 bases from J, with 8 bases between. CDR3 region: CASSLTGLYNEQFF. The CDR3 coding sequence is TGCGCCAGCAGCTTGACAGGGCTCTACAATGAGCAGTTCTTC. The full variable domain, completed using reference TRBV5-1 and TRBJ2-1, is KAGVTQTPRYLIKTRGQQVTLSCSPISGHRSVSWYQQTPGQGLQFLFEYFSETQRNKGNFPGRFSGRQFSNSRSEMNVSTLELGDSALYLCASSLTGLYNEQFFGPGTRLTVL.

The chain employs TRBV7-3 and TRBJ2-7; D is possibly TRBD2 (5 bases). V gave up 2 bases and J gave up 8 bases, with 13 bases separating them. CDR1 SGHTA and CDR2 FQGTGA come from the germline V gene. This CDR3 comprises 13 residues. The CDR3 DNA sequence: TGTGCCAGCAGCTTAGATCTGGGAGTCCAGCAGTACTTC. Amino acid sequence: CASSLDLGVQQYF.

The CDR3 sequence: CASSAGTLNYGYTF. In DNA form, the CDR3 reads TGTGCCAGCAGCGCAGGGACACTCAACTATGGCTACACCTTC. V usage is TRBV9 and J usage is TRBJ1-2; TRBD1 is a possible D gene (6 bases). CDR3 length: 14 residues. The germline V gene encodes CDR1 SGDLS and CDR2 YYNGEE. V was cut by 3 bases and J by 2 bases, with 11 bases left in between.

V is TRBV4-1 and J is TRBJ2-3; 7 nucleotides line up with TRBD1. V gave up 3 bases and J gave up 1 base; unmatched junction bases: 4. Looked up from germline, CDR1 is MGHRA and CDR2 is YSYEKL. This CDR3 is 15 amino acids long. The CDR3 here is CASSHGTVGTDTQYF. CDR3 nucleotides: TGCGCCAGCAGCCATGGGACAGTCGGCACAGATACGCAGTATTTT.